This is a list of T cell receptor beta chains from one sample in a study of beta chain features in type 1 diabetes. The protocol was immunoSEQ multiplex PCR, while the TCRdb copy is restricted to in-frame clones and leaves out a portion. The sample has 300,000 to 350,000 clones, 7% to 10% seen once. Sequences were obtained from central memory CD4+ T cells from blood. The receptor source for this set is a man aged 30 to 45 with type 1 diabetes. The conserved cysteine and the conserved F or W are not part of the CDR3 here.

v_call: TRBV29-1; j_call: TRBJ2-7; cdr3_aa: SASVLSYEQY
v_call: TRBV7-8; j_call: TRBJ2-5; cdr3_aa: ASSLGRRETQY
v_call: TRBV28; j_call: TRBJ2-7; cdr3_aa: ASSLGWGEQY
v_call: TRBV15; j_call: TRBJ1-1; cdr3_aa: ATSRELASPEAF
v_call: TRBV29-1; j_call: TRBJ1-2; cdr3_aa: SVAQRARGYGYT
v_call: TRBV4-3; j_call: TRBJ1-4; cdr3_aa: ASSRRGTGNEKLF
v_call: TRBV2; j_call: TRBJ2-3; cdr3_aa: ASSDPIGTADTQY
v_call: TRBV9; j_call: TRBJ1-3; cdr3_aa: ASSVGGTGNTIY
v_call: TRBV6-6; j_call: TRBJ1-1; cdr3_aa: ANSRGTVEDAF
v_call: TRBV19; j_call: TRBJ2-7; cdr3_aa: ASTLTGTSRHEQY
v_call: TRBV5-1; j_call: TRBJ2-5; cdr3_aa: ASRARTNQETQY
v_call: TRBV15; j_call: TRBJ2-5; cdr3_aa: ATSRADWTQY
v_call: TRBV5-4; j_call: TRBJ1-2; cdr3_aa: ASSLDGSGGYT
v_call: TRBV29-1; j_call: TRBJ1-2; cdr3_aa: SVEDGGGAWGYT
v_call: TRBV5-4; j_call: TRBJ2-5; cdr3_aa: ASSLAWAGTAETQY
v_call: TRBV28; j_call: TRBJ2-3; cdr3_aa: ASSQGGILYTDTQY
v_call: TRBV6-5; j_call: TRBJ2-1; cdr3_aa: ASSYSHNEQF
v_call: TRBV2; j_call: TRBJ1-2; cdr3_aa: ASSESGDYGYT
v_call: TRBV7-9; j_call: TRBJ1-4; cdr3_aa: ASSLAQPGDEKLF
v_call: TRBV6-5; j_call: TRBJ1-2; cdr3_aa: ASRRGAGGYGYT
v_call: TRBV7-9; j_call: TRBJ2-1; cdr3_aa: ASSLEIGTGVDEQF
v_call: TRBV28; j_call: TRBJ2-3; cdr3_aa: ASLDTAADTQY
v_call: TRBV20-1; j_call: TRBJ1-2; cdr3_aa: SAQAVNGYT
v_call: TRBV28; j_call: TRBJ2-5; cdr3_aa: ASGERGESQETQY
v_call: TRBV6-5; j_call: TRBJ2-7; cdr3_aa: ASSYLPGSSYEQY
v_call: TRBV6-1; j_call: TRBJ2-7; cdr3_aa: ASTRGTSGGYEQY
v_call: TRBV2; j_call: TRBJ2-7; cdr3_aa: ASSYSRVYNEQY
v_call: TRBV7-2; j_call: TRBJ2-1; cdr3_aa: ASSLAIGPEQF
v_call: TRBV7-2; j_call: TRBJ1-6; cdr3_aa: ASSSWDSDSPLH
v_call: TRBV29-1; j_call: TRBJ1-2; cdr3_aa: SVVEDSYGYT
v_call: TRBV5-1; j_call: TRBJ2-7; cdr3_aa: ASSMRQGIEQY
v_call: TRBV7-2; j_call: TRBJ1-1; cdr3_aa: ASSLFGSTEAF
v_call: TRBV2; j_call: TRBJ1-5; cdr3_aa: ASSDSREQPQH
v_call: TRBV2; j_call: TRBJ2-3; cdr3_aa: ASSDNTDTQY
v_call: TRBV15; j_call: TRBJ2-1; cdr3_aa: ATSRRGTSYNEQF
v_call: TRBV11-2; j_call: TRBJ2-5; cdr3_aa: ASSPSDRGVTQY
v_call: TRBV12-2; j_call: TRBJ2-1; cdr3_aa: ASRWRRTGRITNEQF
v_call: TRBV7-2; j_call: TRBJ2-7; cdr3_aa: ASSFAGTGGYEQY
v_call: TRBV7-9; j_call: TRBJ1-6; cdr3_aa: ASSFSTGENSPLH
v_call: TRBV29-1; j_call: TRBJ1-1; cdr3_aa: SVEWGFDRNTEAF
v_call: TRBV2; j_call: TRBJ2-2; cdr3_aa: ASSRGAGDTGELF
v_call: TRBV19; j_call: TRBJ2-3; cdr3_aa: ASSMGQGTDTQY
v_call: TRBV11-2; j_call: TRBJ2-3; cdr3_aa: ASSLGGTQY
v_call: TRBV2; j_call: TRBJ1-6; cdr3_aa: ASSDLQGGRSPLH
v_call: TRBV12-5; j_call: TRBJ2-3; cdr3_aa: ASGLGASTDTQY
v_call: TRBV11-2; j_call: TRBJ1-2; cdr3_aa: ASSLDLRYGYT
v_call: TRBV19; j_call: TRBJ1-2; cdr3_aa: ASYQQGTNYGYT
v_call: TRBV25-1; j_call: TRBJ2-7; cdr3_aa: ASSERQVGEQY
v_call: TRBV9; j_call: TRBJ1-2; cdr3_aa: ASSVGTGVYGYT
v_call: TRBV28; j_call: TRBJ1-2; cdr3_aa: ASRTQGTVYGYT
v_call: TRBV5-1; j_call: TRBJ1-1; cdr3_aa: ASSYSGPGYTEAF